These 6 T cell receptor beta chains were all obtained from the same sample, sequenced in a study of tissue T cells after allogeneic stem cell transplantation. This sample's time point: mouse harvest day 14 after allogeneic transplant. Mouse grafts combined 10^7 T-cell-depleted bone marrow cells with 10^6 splenic CD5+ T cells. The protocol was immunoSEQ multiplex PCR, while the TCRdb copy is restricted to in-frame clones and leaves out a portion. The top ten hold roughly 31% of the sample, which has 2,900 or so clones, around 45% seen once. The sequenced sample was gut tissue. All receptors come from a female BALB/c mouse given C57BL/6 T cells with graft-versus-host disease after an allogeneic hematopoietic cell transplant.

This clone was detected a few times. Gene names are mouse gene names. The read ends 1 residue before the CDR3 terminus; that terminus is restored from the germline J gene. The chain joins TRBV3 to TRBJ2-4, with D perhaps TRBD1 (6 bases). With 5 bases removed from V and 4 bases from J, the gap between germline ends came to 10 bases. The CDR3 spans 13 residues. The germline CDR1 and CDR2 sequences are SNHLY and FYNGKV (reference sequence). The covered CDR3 bases are TGTGCCAGCAGCCCCGGGACAAAAAACACCTTGTAC. The encoded protein is CASSPGTKNTLY. The complete CDR3 sequence is CASSPGTKNTLYF.

As for this clone: All gene names here are mouse names. The read stops 1 residue short of the end of the CDR3; the missing end is completed from the germline J gene. The chain employs TRBV13-3 and TRBJ2-7; D is ambiguous. The germline CDR1 and CDR2 sequences are NNHDY and SYVADS. Between the trimmed V and J ends, which lost 1 base and 1 base, there was a span of 6 bases. This CDR3 spans 13 amino acids. The CDR3 bases that were read are TGTGCCAGCAGTGATTCGGGGTCCTATGAACAGTAC. Translating gives CASSDSGSYEQY. The whole CDR3 is CASSDSGSYEQYF.

About this clone itself: Gene names and germline refer to mouse. Sequencing ends 1 residue short of the CDR3 end; the germline J gene provides the rest. The chain combines TRBV3 with TRBJ2-1; 12 nucleotides match TRBD2. The CDR3 sequence is 16 residues long. Germline V CDR1 and CDR2: SNHLY, FYNGKV (reference sequence). V trimming: 4 bases; J trimming: 3 bases; junction bases outside the gene matches: 4. CDR3 sequence: CASSSTTGGAYAEQFF. The sequenced CDR3 bases are TGTGCCAGCAGCTCCACGACTGGGGGGGCCTATGCTGAGCAGTTC. Full variable domain (rest looked up from reference TRBV3 and TRBJ2-1): GPKVLQIPSHQIIDMGQMVTLNCDPVSNHLYFYWYKQILGQQMEFLVNFYNGKVMEKSKLFKDQFSVERPDGSYFTLKIQPTALEDSAVYFCASSSTTGGAYAEQFFGPGTRLTVL.

Remarks on this clone: Gene names follow the mouse nomenclature. The missing CDR3 end, 1 residue past where the read stops, is filled in from the germline J gene. This rearrangement joins TRBV3 to TRBJ1-1, with D perhaps matching TRBD1 (5 bases). This CDR3 is 13 amino acids long. Germline CDR1 SNHLY, CDR2 FYNGKV (reference sequence). V lost 3 bases and J 2 bases, leaving 7 bases between the germline ends. The CDR3 bases that were read are TGTGCCAGCAGCTTCGACAGTAACACAGAAGTCTTC. Translation gives CASSFDSNTEVF. The whole CDR3 sequence is CASSFDSNTEVFF.

Note on this clone: The gene names given are mouse names. The read stops 1 residue short of the end of the CDR3; the missing end is completed from the germline J gene. The chain has TRBV26 and TRBJ2-7; TRBD2 agrees at 10 bases. Germline V gene lookup returns CDR1 KGHPV and CDR2 FQNQEV (reference sequence). Trimming cost V 3 bases and J 3 bases; bases outside gene matches: 2. The CDR3 totals 14 residues. The CDR3: CASSLGLGDYEQYF. The sequenced CDR3 bases are TGTGCCAGCAGTCTCGGACTGGGGGACTATGAACAGTAC.

Within the sample, this clone is medium-sized. Germline and genes here are mouse. The read finishes 1 residue shy of the CDR3 end, and the germline J gene is used to complete it. The rearrangement links TRBV26 to TRBJ2-7; TRBD2 aligns across 12 bases. Germline CDR1 is KGHPV and CDR2 is FQNQEV (reference sequence). The CDR3 runs 14 residues. The ends lost 4 bases at V and 6 bases at J; junction bases unmatched: 4. This CDR3 reads CASSPDWGGGEQYF. The CDR3 DNA, read in part, is TGTGCCAGCAGTCCGGACTGGGGGGGAGGTGAACAGTAC.